This TCR beta chain was sequenced for a study of cytomegalovirus exposure and HLA in healthy donors. The study ran its PCR with 60 Vbeta and 13 Jbeta primers. Repertoires were generated with immunoSEQ multiplex PCR, while TCRdb's copy carries only in-frame clones and drops some. The sample records about 110,000 clones, under 80% being singletons. V lost 4 bases and J lost 2; bases outside the gene matches: 6. Germline V gene lookup returns CDR1 SGHVS and CDR2 FQNEAQ. This CDR3 spans 16 amino acids. Broader study findings: It was only CMV serostatus that was available as immune exposure information.

For this clone: Its matching antigen is unknown.

The sequenced sample was PBMCs. The sequence was obtained from a middle-aged woman in good health and CMV-seropositive. This chain links TRBV7-8 with TRBJ2-5; TRBD2 aligns across 11 bases. CDR3 residues: CASSSRLAGFQETQYF. The CDR3 DNA reads TGTGCCAGCAGCTCCAGACTAGCGGGGTTTCAAGAGACCCAGTACTTC.